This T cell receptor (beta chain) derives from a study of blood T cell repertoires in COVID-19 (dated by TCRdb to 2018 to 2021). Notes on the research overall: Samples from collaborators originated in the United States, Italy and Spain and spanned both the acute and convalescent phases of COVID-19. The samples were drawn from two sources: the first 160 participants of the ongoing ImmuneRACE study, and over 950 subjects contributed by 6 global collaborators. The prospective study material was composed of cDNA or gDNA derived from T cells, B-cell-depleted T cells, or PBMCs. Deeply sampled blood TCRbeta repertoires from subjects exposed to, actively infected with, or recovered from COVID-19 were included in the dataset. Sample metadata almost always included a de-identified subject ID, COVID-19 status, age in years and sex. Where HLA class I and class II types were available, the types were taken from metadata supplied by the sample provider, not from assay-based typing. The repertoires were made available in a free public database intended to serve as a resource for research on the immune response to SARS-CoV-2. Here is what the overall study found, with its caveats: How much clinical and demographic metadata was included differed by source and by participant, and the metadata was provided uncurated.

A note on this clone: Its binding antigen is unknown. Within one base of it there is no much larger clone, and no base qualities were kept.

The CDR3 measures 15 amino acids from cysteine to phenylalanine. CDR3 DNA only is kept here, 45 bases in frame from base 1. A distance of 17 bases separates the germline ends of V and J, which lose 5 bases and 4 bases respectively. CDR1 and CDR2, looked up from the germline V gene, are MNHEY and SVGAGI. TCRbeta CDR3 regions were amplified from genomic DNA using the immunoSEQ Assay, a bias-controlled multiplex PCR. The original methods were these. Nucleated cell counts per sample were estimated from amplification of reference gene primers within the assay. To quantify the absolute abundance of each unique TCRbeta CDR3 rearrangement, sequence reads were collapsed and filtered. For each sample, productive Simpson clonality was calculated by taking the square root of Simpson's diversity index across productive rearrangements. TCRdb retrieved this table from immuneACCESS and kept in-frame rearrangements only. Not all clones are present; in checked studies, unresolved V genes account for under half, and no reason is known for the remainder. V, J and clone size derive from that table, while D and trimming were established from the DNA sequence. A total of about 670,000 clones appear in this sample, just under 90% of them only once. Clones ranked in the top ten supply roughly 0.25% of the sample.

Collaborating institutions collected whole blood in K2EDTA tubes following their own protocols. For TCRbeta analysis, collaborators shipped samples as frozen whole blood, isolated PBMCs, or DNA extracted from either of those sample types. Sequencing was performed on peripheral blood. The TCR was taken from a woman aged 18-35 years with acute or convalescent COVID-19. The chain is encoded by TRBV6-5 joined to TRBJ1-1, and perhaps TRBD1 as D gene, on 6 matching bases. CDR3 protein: CASSLRQARGTEAFF. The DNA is TGTGCCAGCAGTCTTCGACAGGCCAGGGGCACTGAAGCTTTCTTT.